These 32 T cell receptor beta chains were all obtained from the same sample, sequenced in a study of cytomegalovirus exposure and HLA in healthy donors. Clones were sequenced by immunoSEQ multiplex PCR, and TCRdb holds only the in-frame ones, with some missing. The sample has fewer than 120,000 clones, approximately 89% seen once. Sequenced material: PBMCs. The origin of the receptors is a young woman in good health and CMV-seronegative.

This clone was seen just once. V is TRBV7-9 and J is TRBJ1-3; TRBD1 aligns across 9 bases. Per the germline V gene, CDR1 is SEHNR and CDR2 is FQNEAQ (reference sequence). This CDR3 comprises 17 residues. V trimming: 3 bases; J trimming: 1 base; junction bases outside the gene matches: 7. As DNA, the CDR3 is TGTGCCAGCAGCTTCTGGACAGGGGACGGATCTGGAAACACCATATATTTT. Translated: CASSFWTGDGSGNTIYF.

The chain has TRBV9 and TRBJ2-7; 7 bases agree with TRBD1. J gave up 1 base and V 2 bases, and 3 bases lay outside the gene matches. Germline CDR1 SGDLS, CDR2 YYNGEE. This CDR3 spans 14 amino acids. CDR3 residues: CASSVGTASYEQYF. The CDR3, as DNA: TGTGCCAGCAGCGTCGGGACAGCGTCCTACGAGCAGTACTTC. Complete variable domain (other parts from reference TRBV9 and TRBJ2-7): DSGVTQTPKHLITATGQRVTLRCSPRSGDLSVYWYQQSLDQGLQFLIQYYNGEERAKGNILERFSAQQFPDLHSELNLSSLELGDSALYFCASSVGTASYEQYFGPGTRLTVT.

This clone was counted once. This CDR3 is CASSEFGLAFF. The CDR3 coding sequence is TGTGCCAGCAGTGAATTTGGACTGGCTTTCTTT. The V gene is TRBV2, the J gene TRBJ1-1; D is uncertain. CDR3 length equals 11 residues. The germline V gene encodes CDR1 SNHLY and CDR2 FYNNEI. Trimming took off 2 bases at V and 11 bases at J, with 9 bases between the two ends.

The V call is TRBV2, the J call TRBJ1-2; D possibly corresponds to TRBD1 (5 bases). This CDR3 has 13 residues. Germline V gene lookup returns CDR1 SNHLY and CDR2 FYNNEI. Trimming removed 8 bases from V and 7 bases from J, with 17 bases in between. The DNA for the CDR3 is TGTGCCAGCGGAGACAGACCCTCGGGTGGCTACACCTTC. It specifies CASGDRPSGGYTF. Based on the CDR3 plus reference TRBV2 and TRBJ1-2, the full variable domain is EPEVTQTPSHQVTQMGQEVILRCVPISNHLYFYWYRQILGQKVEFLVSFYNNEISEKSEIFDDQFSVERPDGSNFTLKIRSTKLEDSAMYFCASGDRPSGGYTFGSGTRLTVV.

This chain links TRBV7-3 with TRBJ2-7, with 8 bases identical to TRBD2. CDR1 and CDR2 from the germline V gene are SGHTA and FQGTGA. The CDR3 is 16 residues long. V lost 4 bases and J lost 0; bases outside the gene matches: 8. The CDR3 bases are TGTGCCAGCAGCTCATTCGGCGGGACTAGCTCCTACGAGCAGTACTTC. Its protein product is CASSSFGGTSSYEQYF.

The gene calls are TRBV10-3 and TRBJ1-1; D is possibly TRBD1 (5 bases). Trimming cost V 9 bases and J 5 bases, with 13 bases left between them. Germline lookup yields CDR1 ENHRY and CDR2 SYGVKD. This CDR3 spans 12 amino acids. CDR3 residues: CAISGIGTEAFF. The CDR3 coding sequence is TGTGCCATATCAGGGATAGGGACTGAAGCTTTCTTT.

CDR3 sequence reads: CASSSPDRVNTEAFF. The CDR3 DNA sequence: TGTGCCAGCAGCTCGCCGGACAGGGTGAACACTGAAGCTTTCTTT. This chain uses TRBV7-9 with TRBJ1-1; 8 positions match TRBD1. Germline V lookup: CDR1 SEHNR, CDR2 FQNEAQ (reference sequence). The length of the CDR3 is 15 residues. V lost 4 bases to trimming and J lost 0 bases; unmatched junction nucleotides: 4.

The V gene is TRBV4-3, the J gene TRBJ1-2; D ambiguous. The CDR3 totals 15 residues. The germline V gene has CDR1 LGHNA and CDR2 YSLEER. The germline V and J ends were trimmed by 0 bases and 8 bases, with 16 bases remaining between them. In DNA form, the CDR3 reads TGCGCCAGCAGCCAAGAGGCGGCACCTTCGAGGGGCTACACCTTC. This codes for CASSQEAAPSRGYTF.

The chain links TRBV2 to TRBJ2-1; the match to TRBD2 covers 8 bases. The CDR3 totals 15 residues. V gave up 6 bases and J gave up 5 bases; unmatched junction bases: 9. The germline V gene encodes CDR1 SNHLY and CDR2 FYNNEI. The CDR3 here is CASSLGLAENNEQFF. The CDR3 coding sequence is TGTGCCAGCAGCCTTGGACTAGCAGAGAACAATGAGCAGTTCTTC.

The chain couples TRBV28 to TRBJ1-2; 8 positions match TRBD1. Germline CDR1 and CDR2: MDHEN and SYDVKM. The CDR3 covers 14 residues. Trimming removed 8 bases from V and 3 bases from J; junction bases left unmatched: 8. CDR3 nucleotides: TGTGCCAGCTTCGAGGCGGACAGGGACTATGGCTACACCTTC. This gives the protein CASFEADRDYGYTF.

This clone was counted a single time. The chain links TRBV7-2 to TRBJ1-1, with a weak D call TRBD1 (6 bases). The V end lost 4 bases, the J end lost 3 bases, and 15 bases lay between the germline ends. Germline-derived CDR1 and CDR2 are SGHTA and FQGNSA. The CDR3 is made up of 15 amino acids. CDR3 region: CASSSRRGGDTEAFF. The CDR3 nucleotides are TGTGCCAGCAGCTCCCGGAGGGGGGGGGACACTGAAGCTTTCTTT.

The chain employs TRBV4-1 and TRBJ2-7; a possible D gene is TRBD1 (5 bases). Trimming left V 1 base short and J 2 bases short, with 6 bases between. There are 13 residues in the CDR3. Germline V gene sequence: CDR1 MGHRA, CDR2 YSYEKL. CDR3 DNA: TGCGCCAGCAGCCAAGGACAGACCTACGAGCAGTACTTC. This codes for CASSQGQTYEQYF.

The gene calls are TRBV4-1 and TRBJ2-5, with TRBD2 matching 10 bases. CDR1 and CDR2 from the germline V gene are MGHRA and YSYEKL. The V gene end was trimmed by 2 bases and the J gene end by 6 bases; junction bases not matched to a gene: 9. CDR3 size: 16 residues. This CDR3 is CASSQPLAGDLKTQYF. CDR3 coding DNA: TGCGCCAGCAGCCAACCGCTAGCGGGGGACTTAAAGACCCAGTACTTC.

The chain combines TRBV28 with TRBJ1-1; D not certain. The CDR3 has 11 residues. The germline gives CDR1 MDHEN, CDR2 SYDVKM. V was clipped by 8 bases and J by 7 bases, with 11 bases between them. DNA of the CDR3: TGTGCCAGCCGTAGCGACCTTGAAGCTTTCTTT. Residues: CASRSDLEAFF.

V and J are TRBV30 and TRBJ2-3; 11 nucleotides line up with TRBD1. J lost 2 bases, V lost 3 bases, and 10 bases had no gene match. Germline assignment: CDR1 GTSNPN and CDR2 SVGIG (reference sequence). The CDR3 runs to 17 residues. The CDR3 region has the DNA TGTGCCTGGAGAATCCCCGGGACAGGGGGGTTCACAGATACGCAGTATTTT. This gives the protein CAWRIPGTGGFTDTQYF. The full variable domain, its missing parts supplied by reference TRBV30 and TRBJ2-3, is SQTIHQWPATLVQPVGSPLSLECTVEGTSNPNLYWYRQAAGRGLQLLFYSVGIGQISSEVPQNLSASRPQDRQFILSSKKLLLSDSGFYLCAWRIPGTGGFTDTQYFGPGTRLTVL.

There are a few counts of this clone. The chain employs TRBV28 and TRBJ2-7; weak D call: TRBD2 (5 bases). The CDR3 is 15 amino acids. The V gene's germline CDR1 is MDHEN and CDR2 SYDVKM. The V end lost 6 bases, the J end lost 1 base, and 16 bases lay between the germline ends. CDR3 DNA sequence: TGTGCCAGCAGCTTACTCCGGGGTAGGTCCTACGAGCAGTACTTC. It is translated as CASSLLRGRSYEQYF.

This chain connects TRBV28 to TRBJ2-3; D may be TRBD1 (6 bases). From germline, CDR1 is MDHEN and CDR2 SYDVKM. With 6 bases removed from V and 0 bases from J, the gap between germline ends came to 13 bases. This CDR3 comprises 15 residues. The chain's CDR3 is CASSSGDKSTDTQYF. CDR3 in DNA: TGTGCCAGCAGCTCAGGGGACAAGAGCACAGATACGCAGTATTTT.

This clone was seen a handful of times. V is TRBV2 and J is TRBJ1-6; no firm D call. Per germline, CDR1 SNHLY and CDR2 FYNNEI. This CDR3 is 12 amino acids long. The germline V and J ends were trimmed by 6 bases and 8 bases, with 8 bases remaining between them. The CDR3 nucleotides are TGTGCCAGCAGGGAGGTGGATTCACCCCTCCACTTT. This translates into CASREVDSPLHF. Full variable domain (remainder filled in from reference TRBV2 and TRBJ1-6): EPEVTQTPSHQVTQMGQEVILRCVPISNHLYFYWYRQILGQKVEFLVSFYNNEISEKSEIFDDQFSVERPDGSNFTLKIRSTKLEDSAMYFCASREVDSPLHFGNGTRLTVT.

V and J are TRBV5-1 and TRBJ1-1; D remains unclear. V gave up 0 bases and J gave up 4 bases, with 13 bases separating them. The CDR3 loop spans 15 amino acids. In germline, CDR1 is SGHRS, CDR2 YFSETQ. CDR3 DNA sequence: TGCGCCAGCAGCTTGGGTGTGGGCCGGGGCACTGAAGCTTTCTTT. Its translation is CASSLGVGRGTEAFF.

The table lists this clone with a count of one. The chain joins TRBV28 to TRBJ2-7; D is uncertain. The V end was cut by 4 bases, the J end by 1 base, with 14 bases between. This CDR3 spans 15 amino acids. Germline V gene sequence: CDR1 MDHEN, CDR2 SYDVKM. The CDR3 DNA follows: TGTGCCAGCAGTTCTGCTACAGCCGAGTCCTACGAGCAGTACTTC. This encodes CASSSATAESYEQYF.

This sequence joins TRBV5-1 and TRBJ1-5; D not certain. V lost 0 bases, J lost 0 bases, and 10 bases lay in between. Germline lookup yields CDR1 SGHRS and CDR2 YFSETQ. There are 16 residues in the CDR3. CDR3 in amino acids: CASSLGGEVSNQPQHF. The CDR3 coding sequence is TGCGCCAGCAGCTTGGGAGGCGAGGTTAGCAATCAGCCCCAGCATTTT. The full variable domain, its missing parts supplied by reference TRBV5-1 and TRBJ1-5, is KAGVTQTPRYLIKTRGQQVTLSCSPISGHRSVSWYQQTPGQGLQFLFEYFSETQRNKGNFPGRFSGRQFSNSRSEMNVSTLELGDSALYLCASSLGGEVSNQPQHFGDGTRLSIL.

The V gene is TRBV28, the J gene TRBJ1-2, with D tentatively TRBD1 (5 bases). Germline V gene sequence: CDR1 MDHEN, CDR2 SYDVKM. Between the trimmed V and J ends, which lost 6 bases and 4 bases, there was a span of 9 bases. This CDR3 comprises 12 residues. CDR3 coding DNA: TGTGCCAGCAGGACAGAGAGCTATGGCTACACCTTC. Translating it yields CASRTESYGYTF.

The chain carries TRBV2 and TRBJ1-5; 10 nucleotides match TRBD1. Germline values: CDR1 SNHLY, CDR2 FYNNEI. The CDR3 consists of 17 residues. V was clipped by 4 bases and J by 0 bases; unmatched bases: 6. The CDR3 region is CASSGGTGEYSNQPQHF. The DNA of the CDR3 is TGTGCCAGCAGTGGCGGGACAGGGGAGTATAGCAATCAGCCCCAGCATTTT.

The CDR3 DNA reads as TGTGCCAGCAGCCAACAGAACACTGAAGCTTTCTTT. It encodes CASSQQNTEAFF. The rearrangement joins TRBV4-2 to TRBJ1-1; D remains ambiguous. This CDR3 is built from 12 residues. Trimming cost V 2 bases and J 1 base, with 2 bases left between them. The germline V gene encodes CDR1 LGHNA and CDR2 YNFKEQ.

The CDR3: CASSPTGLNEQYF. The CDR3, as DNA: TGTGCCAGCAGCCCCACAGGGTTGAACGAGCAGTACTTC. This chain uses TRBV6-5 with TRBJ2-7, with D perhaps matching TRBD1 (6 bases). Germline CDR1 reads MNHEY; CDR2 reads SVGAGI. Trimming left V 6 bases short and J 5 bases short, with 14 bases between. This CDR3 is built from 13 residues.

This clone was recorded only once. The chain couples TRBV27 to TRBJ2-7; 7 bases fit TRBD1. With V trimmed by 7 bases and J by 5 bases, 11 bases remained unmatched. This CDR3 is built from 14 residues. In germline, CDR1 is MNHEY, CDR2 SMNVEV (reference sequence). In DNA form, the CDR3 reads TGTGCCAGCAACCTGAGGGGGCGCGGAAACGAGCAGTACTTC. This encodes CASNLRGRGNEQYF.

V gene TRBV19 combines with J gene TRBJ2-7; 7 bases align to TRBD1. CDR1 is LNHDA and CDR2 is SQIVND in the germline V gene (reference sequence). Trimming removed 3 bases from V and 4 bases from J; junction bases left unmatched: 6. CDR3 length: 14 amino acids. The DNA of the CDR3 is TGTGCCAGTAGTATCGAGACAGGGAGTTACGAGCAGTACTTC. Translation: CASSIETGSYEQYF.

This chain uses TRBV6-5 with TRBJ2-1; D is possibly TRBD2 (5 bases). V lost 7 bases to trimming and J lost 7 bases, with 8 bases between them. The germline CDR1 and CDR2 sequences are MNHEY and SVGAGI. This CDR3 has 11 amino acids. For the CDR3, the DNA is TGTGCCAGCACGGGCGGGAATGAGCAGTTCTTC. Translation gives CASTGGNEQFF.

This clone was counted once. The V gene is TRBV2, the J gene TRBJ2-5; TRBD2 aligns across 13 bases. Germline V lookup: CDR1 SNHLY, CDR2 FYNNEI. The CDR3 loop spans 15 amino acids. The ends lost 4 bases at V and 4 bases at J; junction bases unmatched: 3. DNA for the CDR3: TGTGCCAGCAGTGGACTAGCGGGGGGTGCAGAGACCCAGTACTTC. Residues: CASSGLAGGAETQYF.

The chain uses TRBV2 and TRBJ1-1; TRBD1 agrees at 7 bases. This CDR3 comprises 13 residues. The ends lost 8 bases at V and 0 bases at J; junction bases unmatched: 3. CDR1 is SNHLY and CDR2 is FYNNEI in the germline V gene. The chain's CDR3 is CASAGTVNTEAFF. CDR3 sequence (DNA): TGTGCCAGCGCGGGGACAGTGAACACTGAAGCTTTCTTT.

The chain is built from TRBV19 and TRBJ1-1, with 11 bases aligning to TRBD1. Losses at the gene ends were 6 bases for V and 5 bases for J; bases not matched to a gene: 5. CDR3 length: 14 residues. Germline V gene lookup returns CDR1 LNHDA and CDR2 SQIVND (reference sequence). For the CDR3, the DNA is TGTGCCAGTAGAGGACAGGGGGCAGGAACTGAAGCTTTCTTT. Translating it yields CASRGQGAGTEAFF.

This clone appeared a few times. The chain recombines TRBV7-9 with TRBJ1-1, with TRBD1 as a possible D gene (6 bases). Trimming stripped 4 bases from V and 1 base from J, with 13 bases between. Germline loops: CDR1 SEHNR, CDR2 FQNEAQ (reference sequence). This CDR3 has 15 residues. DNA for the CDR3: TGTGCCAGCAGCTCCGGTTCGACAGGGAACACTGAAGCTTTCTTT. It specifies CASSSGSTGNTEAFF.